Given below is one TCR beta chain in context. Its specificity is not known. TCRdb re-derived calls from the 5' RACE reads in MiXCR, one entry per CDR3 protein. The sample contains under 600,000 distinct CDR3 sequences, around a fifth of which appear only once. The data originate from a study of T cells after yellow fever vaccination. Study conclusions and caveats: In post-booster samples, most primary-vaccination clones reappeared (approximately 97% CD4, 88% CD8). Only a small proportion of the clonotypes turned up in both the CD4 and the CD8 compartments, likely arising from convergent recombination. Though it reached lower strength, the secondary response hit its peak faster, day 5 versus 15. The bulk population could contribute abundant contaminating clonotypes to FACS-sorted repertoires.

This sample comprised PBMCs, obtained 21 days after the first yellow fever vaccination. This receptor was taken from a man between 18 and 35 years old who received the YFV17D yellow fever vaccine.

The CDR3 loop is CASSFGTSWTSGGSNTGELFF. The CDR3 DNA reads as TGTGCCAGCAGCTTTGGTACTAGCTGGACTAGCGGGGGCTCGAACACCGGGGAGCTGTTTTTT. The genes are TRBV11-1 and TRBJ2-2; TRBD2 matches 13 bases. Germline V gene sequence: CDR1 SGHAT, CDR2 FQDESV (reference sequence). CDR3 length equals 21 residues. V lost 3 bases and J lost 0; bases outside the gene matches: 13.